This T cell receptor (beta chain) was recovered during a study of blood T cell repertoires in COVID-19. CDR1 and CDR2 from the germline V gene are SGHKS and YYEKEE (reference sequence). V was clipped by 0 bases and J by 3 bases; unmatched bases: 9. The CDR3 consists of 17 residues. Original analysis: Reference gene primer amplification gave estimated nucleated cell counts. Repertoires were generated with immunoSEQ multiplex PCR, while TCRdb's copy carries only in-frame clones and drops some. V, J and clone size are those of that table, while D and trimming were read from the DNA. Here the sample spans 160,000 or so clones, about nine tenths being singletons.

This chain joins TRBV5-5 and TRBJ1-5; 7 nucleotides agree with TRBD1. Sequenced material: peripheral blood. This TCR derives from a woman in her 70s with acute or convalescent COVID-19. CDR3 nucleotide sequence: TGTGCCAGCAGCTTGGCCGGTGGACAGGTCCCCAATCAGCCCCAGCATTTT. Protein sequence: CASSLAGGQVPNQPQHF.